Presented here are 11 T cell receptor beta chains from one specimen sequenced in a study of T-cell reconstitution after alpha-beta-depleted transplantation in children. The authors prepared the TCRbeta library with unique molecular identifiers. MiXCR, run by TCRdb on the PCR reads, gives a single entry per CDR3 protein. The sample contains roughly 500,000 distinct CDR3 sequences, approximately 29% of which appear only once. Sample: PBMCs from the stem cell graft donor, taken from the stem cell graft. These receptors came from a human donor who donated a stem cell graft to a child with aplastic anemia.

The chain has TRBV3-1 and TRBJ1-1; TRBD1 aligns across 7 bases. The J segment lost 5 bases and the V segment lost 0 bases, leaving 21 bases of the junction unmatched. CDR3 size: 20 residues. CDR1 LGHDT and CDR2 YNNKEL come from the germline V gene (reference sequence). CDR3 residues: CASSQDETGKSTYMGTEAFF. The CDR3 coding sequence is TGTGCCAGCAGCCAAGATGAGACAGGGAAAAGTACTTACATGGGGACTGAAGCTTTCTTT.

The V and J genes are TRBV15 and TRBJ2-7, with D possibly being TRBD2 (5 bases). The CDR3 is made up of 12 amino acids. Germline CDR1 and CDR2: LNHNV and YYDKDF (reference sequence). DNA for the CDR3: TGTGCCACCAGCAGAGTCGACTTCCATGGGAGTGTC. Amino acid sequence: CATSRVDFHGSV.

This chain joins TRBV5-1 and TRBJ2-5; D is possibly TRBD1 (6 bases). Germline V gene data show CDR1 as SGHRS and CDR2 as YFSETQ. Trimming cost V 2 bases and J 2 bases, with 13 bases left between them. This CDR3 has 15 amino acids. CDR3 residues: CASSLVDRPQETQYF. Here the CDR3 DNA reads TGCGCCAGCAGCTTAGTGGACAGACCACAAGAGACCCAGTACTTC.

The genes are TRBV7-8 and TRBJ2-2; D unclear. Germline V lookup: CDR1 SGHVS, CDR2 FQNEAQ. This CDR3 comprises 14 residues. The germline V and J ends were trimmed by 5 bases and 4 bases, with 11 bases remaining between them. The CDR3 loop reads CASSAKTRTGELFF. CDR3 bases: TGTGCCAGCAGCGCGAAGACACGCACCGGGGAGCTGTTTTTT. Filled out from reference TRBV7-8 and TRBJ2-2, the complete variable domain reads GAGVSQSPRYKVAKRGQDVALRCDPISGHVSLFWYQQALGQGPEFLTYFQNEAQLDKSGLPSDRFFAERPEGSVSTLKIQRTQQEDSAVYLCASSAKTRTGELFFGEGSRLTVL.

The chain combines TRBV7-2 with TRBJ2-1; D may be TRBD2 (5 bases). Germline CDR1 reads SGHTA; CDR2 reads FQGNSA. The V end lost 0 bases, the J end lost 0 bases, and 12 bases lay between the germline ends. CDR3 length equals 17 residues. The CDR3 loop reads CASSLALLGSSYNEQFF. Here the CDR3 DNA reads TGTGCCAGCAGCTTAGCGCTCTTAGGGAGCTCCTACAATGAGCAGTTCTTC.

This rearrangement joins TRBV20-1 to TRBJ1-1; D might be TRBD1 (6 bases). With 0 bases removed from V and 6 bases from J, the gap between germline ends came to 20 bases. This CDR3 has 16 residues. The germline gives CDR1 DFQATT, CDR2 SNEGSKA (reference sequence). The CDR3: CSARDTAWGQDAEAFF. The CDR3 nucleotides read TGCAGTGCTAGAGATACCGCTTGGGGGCAGGACGCTGAAGCTTTCTTT.

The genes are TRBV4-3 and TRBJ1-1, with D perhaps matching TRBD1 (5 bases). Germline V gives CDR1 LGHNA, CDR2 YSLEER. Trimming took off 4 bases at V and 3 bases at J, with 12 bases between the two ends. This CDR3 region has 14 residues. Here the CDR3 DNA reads TGCGCCAGCAGCCCTCACAGGTTTTACACTGAAGCTTTCTTT. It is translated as CASSPHRFYTEAFF.

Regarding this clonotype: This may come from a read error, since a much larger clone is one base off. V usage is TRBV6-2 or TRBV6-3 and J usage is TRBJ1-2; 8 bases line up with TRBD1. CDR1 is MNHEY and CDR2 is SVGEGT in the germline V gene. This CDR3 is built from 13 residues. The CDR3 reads CDSRRQGSHGYTF. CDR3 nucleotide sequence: TGTGACAGCAGACGACAGGGGTCTCATGGCTACACCTTC.

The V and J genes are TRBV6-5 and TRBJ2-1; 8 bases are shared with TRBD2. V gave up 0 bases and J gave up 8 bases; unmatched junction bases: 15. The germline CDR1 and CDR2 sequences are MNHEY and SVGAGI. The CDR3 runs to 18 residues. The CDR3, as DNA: TGTGCCAGCAGTTACTCGGTTTGGGCGGGAGGAAAGGGGGATGAGCAGTTCTTC. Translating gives CASSYSVWAGGKGDEQFF.

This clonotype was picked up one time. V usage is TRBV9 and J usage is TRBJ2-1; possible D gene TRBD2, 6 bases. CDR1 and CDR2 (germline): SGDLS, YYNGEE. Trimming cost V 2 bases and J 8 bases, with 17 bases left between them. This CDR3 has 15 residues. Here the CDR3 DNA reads TGTGCCAGCAGCGTTGGGACTCCCAGGCCCCATGAGCAGTTCTTC. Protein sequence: CASSVGTPRPHEQFF.

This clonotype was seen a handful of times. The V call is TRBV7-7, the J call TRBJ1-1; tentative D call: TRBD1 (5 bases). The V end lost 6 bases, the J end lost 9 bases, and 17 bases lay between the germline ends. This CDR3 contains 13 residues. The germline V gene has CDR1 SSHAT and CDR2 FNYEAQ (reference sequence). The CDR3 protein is CASSRGAAEKAFF. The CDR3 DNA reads TGTGCCAGCAGTAGAGGGGCCGCAGAAAAAGCTTTCTTT.